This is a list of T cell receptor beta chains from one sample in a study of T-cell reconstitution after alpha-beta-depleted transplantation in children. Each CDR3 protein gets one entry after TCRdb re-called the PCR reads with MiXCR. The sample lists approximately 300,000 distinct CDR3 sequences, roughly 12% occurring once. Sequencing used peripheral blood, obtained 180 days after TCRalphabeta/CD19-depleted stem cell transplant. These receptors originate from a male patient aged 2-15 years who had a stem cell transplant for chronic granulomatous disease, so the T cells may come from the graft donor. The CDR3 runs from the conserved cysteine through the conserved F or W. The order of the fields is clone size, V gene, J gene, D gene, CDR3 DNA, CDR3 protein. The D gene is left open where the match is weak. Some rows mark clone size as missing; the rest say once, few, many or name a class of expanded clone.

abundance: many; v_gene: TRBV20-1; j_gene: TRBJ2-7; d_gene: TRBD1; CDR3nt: TGCAGTGCGATTACAGGGGGGCACGAGCAGTACTTC; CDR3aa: CSAITGGHEQYF
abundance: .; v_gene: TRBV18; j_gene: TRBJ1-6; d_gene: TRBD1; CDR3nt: TGTGCCAGCTCACCTAGACAGGGGGGAAATTCACCCCTCCACTTT; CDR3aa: CASSPRQGGNSPLHF
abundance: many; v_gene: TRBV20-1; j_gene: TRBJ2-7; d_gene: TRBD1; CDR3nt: TGCAGTGCACCTCGGACAGGGAAGATCTACGAGCAGTACTTC; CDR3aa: CSAPRTGKIYEQYF
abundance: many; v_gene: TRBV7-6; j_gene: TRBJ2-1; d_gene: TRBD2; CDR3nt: TGTGCCAGCAGCCCGCCGGGACTAGCGGGAGTTGAGCAGTTCTTC; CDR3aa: CASSPPGLAGVEQFF
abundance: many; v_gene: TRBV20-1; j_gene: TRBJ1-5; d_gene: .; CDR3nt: TGCAGTGCCAAACTTAGCACAGGCAATCAGCCCCAGCATTTT; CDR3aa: CSAKLSTGNQPQHF
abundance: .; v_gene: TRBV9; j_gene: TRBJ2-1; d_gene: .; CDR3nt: TGTGCCAGCAGCGTAGATGGCAATTGGTACAATGAGCAGTTCTTC; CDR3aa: CASSVDGNWYNEQFF
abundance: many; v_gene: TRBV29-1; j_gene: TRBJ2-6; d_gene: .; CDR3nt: TGCAGCGTTGGTGCCGGGAGTTCTGGGGCCAACGTCCTGACTTTC; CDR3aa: CSVGAGSSGANVLTF
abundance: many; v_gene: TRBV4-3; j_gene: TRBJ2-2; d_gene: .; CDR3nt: TGCGCCAGCAGCCAAGACAGGCCCGGGGAGCTGTTTTTT; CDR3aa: CASSQDRPGELFF
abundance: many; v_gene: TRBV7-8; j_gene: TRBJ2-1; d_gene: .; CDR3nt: TGTGCCAGCATCAGGGGGCGAGTTCGGGCGGGGGAGGACAATGAGCAGTTCTTC; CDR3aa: CASIRGRVRAGEDNEQFF
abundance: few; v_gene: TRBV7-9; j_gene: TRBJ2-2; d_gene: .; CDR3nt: TGTGCCAGCACCCTGGAACGGGAGCTGTTTTTT; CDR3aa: CASTLERELFF
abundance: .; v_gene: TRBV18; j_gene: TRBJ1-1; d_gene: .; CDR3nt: TGTGCCAGCTCACCCGAAGTGGGGGGGATAAACACTGAAGCTTTCTTT; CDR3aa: CASSPEVGGINTEAFF
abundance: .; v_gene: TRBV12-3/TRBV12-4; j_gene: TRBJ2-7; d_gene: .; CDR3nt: TGTGCCAGCAGTTTAACCGGCGCGCGGGGCCGCTCCTACGAGCAGTACTTC; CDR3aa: CASSLTGARGRSYEQYF
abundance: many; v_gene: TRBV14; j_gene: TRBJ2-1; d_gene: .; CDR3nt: TGTGCCAGCAGCCACGGGACACGGTGGTTCTTC; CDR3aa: CASSHGTRWFF
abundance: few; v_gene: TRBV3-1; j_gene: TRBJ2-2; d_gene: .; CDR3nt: TGTGCCAGCAGCCCGTGGGGCGGACCGACCGGGGAGCTGTTTTTT; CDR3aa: CASSPWGGPTGELFF
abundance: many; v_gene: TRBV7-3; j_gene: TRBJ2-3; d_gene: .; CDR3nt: TGTGCCAGCATAACAGATACGCAGTATTTT; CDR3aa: CASITDTQYF
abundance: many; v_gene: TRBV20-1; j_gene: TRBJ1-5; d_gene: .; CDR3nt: TGCAGTGCTAGAGTGGCGGGCAATCAGCCCCAGCATTTT; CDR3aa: CSARVAGNQPQHF
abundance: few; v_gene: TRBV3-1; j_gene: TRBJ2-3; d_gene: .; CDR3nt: TGTGCCAGCAGCCAAAGTCAGCTCACGGATACGCAGTATTTT; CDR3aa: CASSQSQLTDTQYF
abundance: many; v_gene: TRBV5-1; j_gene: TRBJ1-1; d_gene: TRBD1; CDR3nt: TGCGCCAGCAGCGCAGAACCGGGACAGGTCGCTGAAGCTTTCTTT; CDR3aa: CASSAEPGQVAEAFF
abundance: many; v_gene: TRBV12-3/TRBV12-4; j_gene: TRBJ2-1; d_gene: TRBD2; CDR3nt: TGTGCCAGCAGTCGACCGGGACTAGCGGGTAATGAGCAGTTCTTC; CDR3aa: CASSRPGLAGNEQFF
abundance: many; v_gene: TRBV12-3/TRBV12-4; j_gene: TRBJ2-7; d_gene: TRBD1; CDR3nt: TGTGCCAGCAGTATTTGGGTGGGACAGGGGGTCCACGAGCAGTACTTC; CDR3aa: CASSIWVGQGVHEQYF
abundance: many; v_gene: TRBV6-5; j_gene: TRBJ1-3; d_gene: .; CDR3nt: TGTGCCAGCAGTTTGGGGGACACCATATATTTT; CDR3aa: CASSLGDTIYF
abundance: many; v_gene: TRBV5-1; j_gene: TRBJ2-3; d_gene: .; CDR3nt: TGCGCCAGCAGCTTGGCCCCTCGGGACATTAGCACAGATACGCAGTATTTT; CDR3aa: CASSLAPRDISTDTQYF
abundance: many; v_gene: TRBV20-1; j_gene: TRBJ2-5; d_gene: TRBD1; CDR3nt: TGCAGTGCTAGAGACCGGACAGGCCATCCTGGGGGGACCCAGTACTTC; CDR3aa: CSARDRTGHPGGTQYF